The 26 T cell receptor beta chains given below trace back to one sample, sequenced in a study of spatial heterogeneity in lung cancer. Time point noted: sample taken at primary tumor resection. The authors sequenced whole RNA from tumor, nontumor lung or frozen PBMC without sorting. TCRdb fed the 5' RACE reads into MiXCR, producing one record per CDR3 protein. The data contain 75,000 to 85,000 distinct CDR3 sequences, approximately 18% of them singletons. Sequencing used PBMCs, obtained at surgery. The receptors were sampled from a male donor with early-stage non-small cell lung cancer.

This clonotype was counted ten times or more. This sequence joins TRBV5-1 and TRBJ1-1, with TRBD1 matching 9 bases. Per germline, CDR1 SGHRS and CDR2 YFSETQ. CDR3 length: 15 residues. Unmatched junction bases numbered 9, after V lost 4 bases and J lost 5 bases. The CDR3 DNA is TGCGCCAGCAGCCCTGTACAGGGGGCAGGAACTGAAGCTTTCTTT. Translation gives CASSPVQGAGTEAFF.

The chain recombines TRBV20-1 with TRBJ2-1; D might be TRBD2 (6 bases). V was trimmed by 2 bases and J by 4 bases, leaving 15 bases between them. The CDR3 extends over 15 amino acids. Germline loops: CDR1 DFQATT, CDR2 SNEGSKA (reference sequence). The CDR3 is CSARTRGLQYNEQFF. CDR3 DNA sequence: TGCAGTGCTAGAACCCGAGGACTACAATACAATGAGCAGTTCTTC.

The V call is TRBV5-6, the J call TRBJ2-7; D is unclear. CDR3 length: 16 amino acids. Germline CDR1 is SGHDT and CDR2 is YYEEEE. The V end was cut by 0 bases, the J end by 3 bases, with 16 bases between. CDR3 sequence: CASSLAVAVSFYEQYF. The DNA for the CDR3 is TGTGCCAGCAGCTTGGCCGTGGCAGTCTCCTTCTACGAGCAGTACTTC.

This clonotype was detected only a few times. The genes are TRBV9 and TRBJ1-1; 8 bases line up with TRBD1. The CDR3 has 16 residues. V shed 0 bases, J shed 0 bases, and the junction held 4 bases outside the gene matches. Germline CDR1 and CDR2: SGDLS and YYNGEE. This CDR3 reads CASSVAGDRMNTEAFF. For the CDR3, the DNA is TGTGCCAGCAGCGTAGCCGGGGACAGGATGAACACTGAAGCTTTCTTT.

This clonotype was detected many times. The chain uses TRBV19 and TRBJ2-2; 7 nucleotides agree with TRBD2. Unmatched junction bases numbered 12, after V lost 7 bases and J lost 4 bases. The CDR3 sequence is 16 residues long. Germline V gene sequence: CDR1 LNHDA, CDR2 SQIVND (reference sequence). CDR3 DNA sequence: TGTGCCAGTAACCCCCTGGGAGGGCAGCCCACCGGGGAGCTGTTTTTT. Translated: CASNPLGGQPTGELFF. Full variable domain (outside the CDR3, taken from reference TRBV19 and TRBJ2-2): DGGITQSPKYLFRKEGQNVTLSCEQNLNHDAMYWYRQDPGQGLRLIYYSQIVNDFQKGDIAEGYSVSREKKESFPLTVTSAQKNPTAFYLCASNPLGGQPTGELFFGEGSRLTVL.

This clonotype showed up many times. The rearrangement joins TRBV5-1 to TRBJ2-5, with D possibly being TRBD1 (6 bases). The CDR3 is 15 amino acids. CDR1 and CDR2 from the germline V gene are SGHRS and YFSETQ. V was cut by 5 bases and J by 3 bases, with 17 bases left in between. For the CDR3, the DNA is TGCGCCAGCAGGGACTCCGGGACACCCGAAGAGACCCAGTACTTC. Its translation: CASRDSGTPEETQYF. Variable domain in full (rest from reference TRBV5-1 and TRBJ2-5): KAGVTQTPRYLIKTRGQQVTLSCSPISGHRSVSWYQQTPGQGLQFLFEYFSETQRNKGNFPGRFSGRQFSNSRSEMNVSTLELGDSALYLCASRDSGTPEETQYFGPGTRLLVL.

This clonotype has just a few counts. The chain is built from TRBV11-1 and TRBJ2-5; 8 positions agree with TRBD2. V lost 5 bases to trimming and J lost 2 bases; unmatched junction nucleotides: 7. The V gene's germline CDR1 is SGHAT and CDR2 FQDESV (reference sequence). The CDR3 extends over 15 amino acids. For the CDR3, the DNA is TGTGCCAGCAGCCAAGGAATAGCGGGACAAGAGACCCAGTACTTC. This sequence encodes CASSQGIAGQETQYF. The variable domain in full, completed from reference TRBV11-1 and TRBJ2-5, reads EAEVAQSPRYKITEKSQAVAFWCDPISGHATLYWYRQILGQGPELLVQFQDESVVDDSQLPKDRFSAERLKGVDSTLKIQPAELGDSAMYLCASSQGIAGQETQYFGPGTRLLVL.

The rearrangement joins TRBV20-1 to TRBJ2-1, with 7 positions matching TRBD1. From germline, CDR1 is DFQATT and CDR2 SNEGSKA (reference sequence). With V trimmed by 4 bases and J by 6 bases, 12 bases remained unmatched. The CDR3 loop spans 15 amino acids. The CDR3 DNA follows: TGCAGTGCTATAGTCCGAGACAGGGTCGCCAATGAGCAGTTCTTC. Amino acid sequence: CSAIVRDRVANEQFF.

At least ten counts were recorded for this clonotype. The J gene is TRBJ2-2, the V gene TRBV6-5, with 7 bases fitting TRBD1. CDR3 length equals 12 residues. In germline, CDR1 is MNHEY, CDR2 SVGAGI. J gave up 9 bases and V 6 bases, and 4 bases lay outside the gene matches. CDR3: CASSEGARELFF. As DNA, the CDR3 is TGTGCCAGCAGCGAGGGGGCACGGGAGCTGTTTTTT.

This clonotype occurred many times. The chain carries TRBV29-1 and TRBJ1-1; D possibly corresponds to TRBD1 (5 bases). CDR1 is SQVTM, CDR2 ANQGSEA, per germline. V dropped 3 bases and J dropped 11 bases, with 16 bases sitting between them. This CDR3 is 12 amino acids long. The CDR3 nucleotides are TGCAGCGTTGATAGGACAACTGACTGGGCTTTCTTT. It translates to CSVDRTTDWAFF.

CDR3 region: CASSLVSSRYGYTF. The CDR3, as DNA: TGTGCCAGCAGCTTAGTGTCGAGTCGCTATGGCTACACCTTC. The chain combines TRBV7-9 with TRBJ1-2, with D unresolved. V gave up 1 base and J gave up 4 bases, with 10 bases separating them. Germline CDR1 is SEHNR and CDR2 is FQNEAQ (reference sequence). The CDR3 is 14 residues long.

The chain joins TRBV23-1 to TRBJ2-7; D could derive from TRBD1 or TRBD2 (5 bases each). TRBV23-1 is designated an ORF whose function remains uncertain. Trimming pared 7 bases from V and 0 bases from J, leaving 16 bases between. There are 15 residues in the CDR3. CDR3 in amino acids: CASNPTRESSYEQYF. CDR3 DNA: TGCGCCAGCAATCCTACCAGGGAGAGCTCCTACGAGCAGTACTTC.

This clonotype was recorded a few times. The chain recombines TRBV20-1 with TRBJ1-5; no clear D gene. V lost 0 bases, J lost 3 bases, and 12 bases lay in between. The CDR3 sequence is 15 residues long. CDR1 and CDR2 from the germline V gene are DFQATT and SNEGSKA (reference sequence). For the CDR3, the DNA is TGCAGTGCTAGAGATGGTGGCATACCCAATCAGCCCCAGCATTTT. It codes for CSARDGGIPNQPQHF.

V gene TRBV29-1 combines with J gene TRBJ2-3; possibly TRBD1 or TRBD2 for D (5 bases each). Germline CDR1 and CDR2: SQVTM and ANQGSEA. The V gene lost 6 bases and the J gene lost 1 base, with 17 bases spanning the gap. The CDR3 is 15 residues long. DNA for the CDR3: TGCAGCGTGGCAGGGACCCCGGAGGGCACAGATACGCAGTATTTT. It yields the protein CSVAGTPEGTDTQYF.

This clonotype was counted many times. The rearrangement joins TRBV7-9 to TRBJ1-1; no clear D gene. Trimming took 5 bases from V and 3 from J, leaving 13 bases between them. Germline V lookup: CDR1 SEHNR, CDR2 FQNEAQ (reference sequence). The CDR3 loop spans 14 amino acids. For the CDR3, the DNA is TGTGCCAGCAGCCCTTACGTGGGAGACACTGAAGCTTTCTTT. This gives the protein CASSPYVGDTEAFF.

V gene TRBV28 combines with J gene TRBJ1-1; 7 bases fit TRBD1. This CDR3 comprises 16 residues. V lost 5 bases and J lost 5; bases outside the gene matches: 14. CDR1 MDHEN and CDR2 SYDVKM come from the germline V gene. CDR3: CASSNRIGGMGTEAFF. DNA for the CDR3: TGTGCCAGCAGTAACAGAATAGGGGGCATGGGGACTGAAGCTTTCTTT.

The rearrangement joins TRBV9 to TRBJ2-1; D is undetermined. V lost 0 bases to trimming and J lost 1 base, with 14 bases between them. The CDR3 has 17 residues. Germline V lookup: CDR1 SGDLS, CDR2 YYNGEE. This CDR3 is CASSVESNTGSYNEQFF. CDR3 sequence (DNA): TGTGCCAGCAGCGTAGAATCGAATACCGGGTCCTACAATGAGCAGTTCTTC.

The chain uses TRBV28 and TRBJ2-7; D may correspond to TRBD1 or TRBD2 (5 bases each). Trimming took off 6 bases at V and 0 bases at J, with 9 bases between the two ends. The CDR3 runs to 13 residues. Germline CDR1 is MDHEN and CDR2 is SYDVKM. The CDR3 nucleotides read TGTGCCAGCAGGGGGACCGTCTCCTACGAGCAGTACTTC. Translation: CASRGTVSYEQYF. Together with reference TRBV28 and TRBJ2-7, the CDR3 gives the full variable domain: DVKVTQSSRYLVKRTGEKVFLECVQDMDHENMFWYRQDPGLGLRLIYFSYDVKMKEKGDIPEGYSVSREKKERFSLILESASTNQTSMYLCASRGTVSYEQYFGPGTRLTVT.

In its sample, this clonotype was seen a few times. The gene calls are TRBV30 and TRBJ1-5; D perhaps matches TRBD1 (5 bases). Germline CDR1 reads GTSNPN; CDR2 reads SVGIG (reference sequence). The CDR3 runs 13 residues. Between the trimmed V and J ends, which lost 2 bases and 3 bases, there was a span of 8 bases. The CDR3 sequence is CAWSLGVNQPQHF. In DNA, the CDR3 is TGTGCCTGGAGTCTGGGGGTCAATCAGCCCCAGCATTTT.

This clonotype was recorded at least ten times. The chain combines TRBV27 with TRBJ1-1; 8 bases fit TRBD1. CDR3 length equals 14 residues. V dropped 4 bases and J dropped 0; count of bases not matched to a gene: 1. CDR1 is MNHEY, CDR2 SMNVEV, per germline (reference sequence). This CDR3 reads CASSWDRMNTEAFF. For the CDR3, the DNA is TGTGCCAGCAGTTGGGACAGGATGAACACTGAAGCTTTCTTT.

This clonotype was counted many times. This sequence joins TRBV29-1 and TRBJ2-5, with a possible D match to TRBD2 (6 bases). Germline-derived CDR1 and CDR2 are SQVTM and ANQGSEA. V was pared by 7 bases and J by 2 bases, with 14 bases between. This CDR3 is 13 amino acids long. The CDR3 DNA follows: TGCAGCGCTGGAAGCGGGTTTCAAGAGACCCAGTACTTC. Protein: CSAGSGFQETQYF.

This clonotype was counted ten times or more. The chain links TRBV7-9 to TRBJ2-5; 10 positions agree with TRBD2. Trimming took 6 bases from V and 4 from J; bases not matched to a gene: 8. Germline CDR1 SEHNR, CDR2 FQNEAQ (reference sequence). The CDR3 covers 15 residues. The CDR3 nucleotides read TGTGCCAGCAGTGAAGCGGGAGGGCCGTCAGAGACCCAGTACTTC. Encoded protein: CASSEAGGPSETQYF.

The chain uses TRBV19 and TRBJ2-3, with 12 bases lining up with TRBD2. V lost 10 bases and J lost 2; bases outside the gene matches: 4. Per the germline V gene, CDR1 is LNHDA and CDR2 is SQIVND (reference sequence). This CDR3 has 14 amino acids. CDR3 DNA sequence: TGTGCCACCAGGACTAGCGGGGTCACAGATACGCAGTATTTT. Protein sequence: CATRTSGVTDTQYF.

This chain links TRBV7-9 with TRBJ2-1; 7 positions match TRBD1. CDR1 and CDR2 from the germline V gene are SEHNR and FQNEAQ (reference sequence). The CDR3 is 14 residues long. The V segment lost 5 bases and the J segment 7 bases; nucleotides outside the gene matches: 8. The CDR3 sequence is CASSPDRERNEQFF. In nucleotides, the CDR3 is TGTGCCAGCAGCCCAGACAGGGAGCGGAATGAGCAGTTCTTC. Looking up the rest from reference TRBV7-9 and TRBJ2-1 gives the full variable domain: DTGVSQNPRHKITKRGQNVTFRCDPISEHNRLYWYRQTLGQGPEFLTYFQNEAQLEKSRLLSDRFSAERPKGSFSTLEIQRTEQGDSAMYLCASSPDRERNEQFFGPGTRLTVL.

This clonotype was seen a handful of times. The J gene is TRBJ1-1, the V gene TRBV4-1; D not certain. The germline V and J ends were trimmed by 8 bases and 8 bases, with 15 bases remaining between them. The CDR3 loop spans 12 amino acids. The germline V gene has CDR1 MGHRA and CDR2 YSYEKL. CDR3 nucleotide sequence: TGCGCCAGCGGCTATAACGGGATGGAAGCTTTCTTT. Translation gives CASGYNGMEAFF.

The chain uses TRBV5-1 and TRBJ1-1; D might be TRBD1 (5 bases). In germline, CDR1 is SGHRS, CDR2 YFSETQ. The CDR3 length is 15 residues. V shed 2 bases and J shed 0 bases, with 11 bases lying between them. DNA of the CDR3: TGCGCCAGCAGCTTATTGCCAGGGATGAACACTGAAGCTTTCTTT. It is translated as CASSLLPGMNTEAFF.